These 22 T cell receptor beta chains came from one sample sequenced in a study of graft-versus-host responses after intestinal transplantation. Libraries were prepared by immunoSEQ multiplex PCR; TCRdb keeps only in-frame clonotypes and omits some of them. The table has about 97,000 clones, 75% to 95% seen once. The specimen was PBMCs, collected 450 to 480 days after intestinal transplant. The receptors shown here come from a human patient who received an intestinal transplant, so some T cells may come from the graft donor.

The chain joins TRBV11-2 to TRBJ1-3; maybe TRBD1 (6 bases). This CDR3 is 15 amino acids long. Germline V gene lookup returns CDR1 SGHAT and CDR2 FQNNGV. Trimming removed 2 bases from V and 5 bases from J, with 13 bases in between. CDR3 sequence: CASSLIGGRRNTIYF. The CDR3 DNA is TGTGCCAGCAGCTTAATCGGGGGGCGTAGAAACACCATATATTTT.

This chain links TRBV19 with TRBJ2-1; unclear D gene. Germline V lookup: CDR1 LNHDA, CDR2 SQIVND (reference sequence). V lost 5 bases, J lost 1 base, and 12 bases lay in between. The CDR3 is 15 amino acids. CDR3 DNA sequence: TGTGCCAGTAGTTCCAACATCCGATCCTACAATGAGCAGTTCTTC. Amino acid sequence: CASSSNIRSYNEQFF.

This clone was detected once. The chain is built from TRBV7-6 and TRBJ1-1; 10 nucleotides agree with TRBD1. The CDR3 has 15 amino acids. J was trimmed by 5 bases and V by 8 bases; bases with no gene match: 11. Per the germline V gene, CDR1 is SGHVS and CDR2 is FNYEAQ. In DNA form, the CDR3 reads TGTGCCAGCGGGAGACAGGGGGCAAGTAGGACTGAAGCTTTCTTT. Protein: CASGRQGASRTEAFF.

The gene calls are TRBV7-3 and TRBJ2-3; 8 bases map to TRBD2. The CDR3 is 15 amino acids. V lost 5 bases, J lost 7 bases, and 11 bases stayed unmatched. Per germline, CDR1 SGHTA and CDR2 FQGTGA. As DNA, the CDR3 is TGTGCCAGCAGCCCACAGCGGGGGCCCCCATATACGCAGTATTTT. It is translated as CASSPQRGPPYTQYF.

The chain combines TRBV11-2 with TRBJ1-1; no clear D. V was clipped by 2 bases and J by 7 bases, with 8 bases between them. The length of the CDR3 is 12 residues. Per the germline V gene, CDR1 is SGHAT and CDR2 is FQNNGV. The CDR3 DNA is TGTGCCAGCAGCTTAAACCCGAGTGAAGCTTTCTTT. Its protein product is CASSLNPSEAFF. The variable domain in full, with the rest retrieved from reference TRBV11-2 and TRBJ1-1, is EAGVAQSPRYKIIEKRQSVAFWCNPISGHATLYWYQQILGQGPKLLIQFQNNGVVDDSQLPKDRFSAERLKGVDSTLKIQPAKLEDSAVYLCASSLNPSEAFFGQGTRLTVV.

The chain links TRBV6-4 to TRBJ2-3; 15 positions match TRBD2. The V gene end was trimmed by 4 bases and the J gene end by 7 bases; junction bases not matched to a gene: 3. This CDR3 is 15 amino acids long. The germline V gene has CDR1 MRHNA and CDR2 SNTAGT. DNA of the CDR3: TGTGCCAGCAGTGGCGGGACTAGCGGGGGGTATACGCAGTATTTT. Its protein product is CASSGGTSGGYTQYF.

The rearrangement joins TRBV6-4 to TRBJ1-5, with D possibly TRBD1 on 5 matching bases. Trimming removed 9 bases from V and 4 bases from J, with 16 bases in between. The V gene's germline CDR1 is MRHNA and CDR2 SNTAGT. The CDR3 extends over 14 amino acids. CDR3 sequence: CARGVSRLNQPQHF. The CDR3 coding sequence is TGTGCCAGGGGGGTATCCAGACTAAATCAGCCCCAGCATTTT.

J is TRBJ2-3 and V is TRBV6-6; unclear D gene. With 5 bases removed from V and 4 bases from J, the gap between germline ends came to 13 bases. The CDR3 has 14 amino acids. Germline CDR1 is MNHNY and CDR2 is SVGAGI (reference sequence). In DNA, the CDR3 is TGTGCCAGCAGTCACCTCAGTATCGCAGATACGCAGTATTTT. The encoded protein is CASSHLSIADTQYF.

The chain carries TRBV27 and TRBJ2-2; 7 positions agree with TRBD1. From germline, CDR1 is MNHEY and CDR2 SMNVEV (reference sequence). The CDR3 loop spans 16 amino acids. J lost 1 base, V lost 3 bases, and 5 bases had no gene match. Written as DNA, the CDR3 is TGTGCCAGCAGTTTGGGAGACAGGGTGAACACCGGGGAGCTGTTTTTT. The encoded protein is CASSLGDRVNTGELFF.

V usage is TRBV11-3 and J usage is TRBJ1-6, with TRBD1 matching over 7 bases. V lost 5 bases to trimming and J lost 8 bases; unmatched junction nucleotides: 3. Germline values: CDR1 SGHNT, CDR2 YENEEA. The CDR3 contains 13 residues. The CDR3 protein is CASSPTGDSPLHF. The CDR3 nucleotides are TGTGCCAGCAGCCCCACAGGGGATTCACCCCTCCACTTT.

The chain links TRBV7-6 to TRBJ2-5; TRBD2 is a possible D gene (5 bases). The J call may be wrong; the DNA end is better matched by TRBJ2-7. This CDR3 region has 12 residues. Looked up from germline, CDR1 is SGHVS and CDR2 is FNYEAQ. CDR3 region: CASSSSGYEQYF. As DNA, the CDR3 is TGTGCCAGCAGCTCCTCGGGGTACGAGCAGTACTTC.

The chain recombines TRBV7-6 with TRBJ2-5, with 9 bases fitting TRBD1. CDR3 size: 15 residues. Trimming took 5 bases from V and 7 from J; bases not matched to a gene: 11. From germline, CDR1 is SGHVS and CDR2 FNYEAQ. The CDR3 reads CASSPSGQGFGTQYF. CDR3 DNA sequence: TGTGCCAGCAGCCCATCGGGACAGGGATTCGGGACCCAGTACTTC.

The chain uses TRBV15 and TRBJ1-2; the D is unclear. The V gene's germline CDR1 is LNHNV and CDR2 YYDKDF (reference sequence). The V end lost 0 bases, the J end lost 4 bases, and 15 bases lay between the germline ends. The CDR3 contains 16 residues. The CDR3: CATSRDIGARSYGYTF. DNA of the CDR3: TGTGCCACCAGCAGAGATATCGGCGCCAGGAGCTATGGCTACACCTTC.

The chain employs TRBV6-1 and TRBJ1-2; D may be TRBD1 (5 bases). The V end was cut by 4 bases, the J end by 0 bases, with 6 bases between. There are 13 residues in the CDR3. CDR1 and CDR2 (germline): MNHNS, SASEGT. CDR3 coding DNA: TGTGCCAGCAGTGGGGACCCTAACTATGGCTACACCTTC. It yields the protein CASSGDPNYGYTF.

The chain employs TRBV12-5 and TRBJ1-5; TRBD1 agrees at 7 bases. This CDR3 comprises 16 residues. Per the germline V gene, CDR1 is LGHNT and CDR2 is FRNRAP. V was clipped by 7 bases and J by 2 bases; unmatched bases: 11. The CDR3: CASDHKGAVCNQPQHF. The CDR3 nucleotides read TGTGCTAGTGATCACAAGGGGGCGGTGTGCAATCAGCCCCAGCATTTT. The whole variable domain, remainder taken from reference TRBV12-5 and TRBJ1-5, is DARVTQTPRHKVTEMGQEVTMRCQPILGHNTVFWYRQTMMQGLELLAYFRNRAPLDDSGMPKDRFSAEMPDATLATLKIQPSEPRDSAVYFCASDHKGAVCNQPQHFGDGTRLSIL.

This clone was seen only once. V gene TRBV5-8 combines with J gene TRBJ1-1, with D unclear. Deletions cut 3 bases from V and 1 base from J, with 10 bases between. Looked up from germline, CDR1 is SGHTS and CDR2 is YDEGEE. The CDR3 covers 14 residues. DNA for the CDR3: TGTGCCAGCAGCTGGGGAGGCCCGAACACTGAAGCTTTCTTT. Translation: CASSWGGPNTEAFF. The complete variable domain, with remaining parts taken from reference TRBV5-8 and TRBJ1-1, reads EAGVTQSPTHLIKTRGQQATLRCSPISGHTSVYWYQQALGLGLQFLLWYDEGEERNRGNFPPRFSGRQFPNYSSELNVNALELEDSALYLCASSWGGPNTEAFFGQGTRLTVV.

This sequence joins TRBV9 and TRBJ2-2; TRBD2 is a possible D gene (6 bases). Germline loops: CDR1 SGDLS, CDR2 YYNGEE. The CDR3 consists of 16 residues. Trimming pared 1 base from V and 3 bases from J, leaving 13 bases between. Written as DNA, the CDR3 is TGTGCCAGCAGCGTATACGGGGGTGCCGACACCGGGGAGCTGTTTTTT. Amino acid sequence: CASSVYGGADTGELFF. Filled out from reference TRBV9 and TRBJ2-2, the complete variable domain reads DSGVTQTPKHLITATGQRVTLRCSPRSGDLSVYWYQQSLDQGLQFLIQYYNGEERAKGNILERFSAQQFPDLHSELNLSSLELGDSALYFCASSVYGGADTGELFFGEGSRLTVL.

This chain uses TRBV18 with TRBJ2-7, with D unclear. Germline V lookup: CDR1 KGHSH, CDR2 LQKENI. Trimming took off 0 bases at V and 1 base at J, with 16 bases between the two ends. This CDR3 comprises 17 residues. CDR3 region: CASSPPGSGVKSYEQYF. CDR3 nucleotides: TGTGCCAGCTCACCACCGGGCAGTGGGGTGAAATCCTACGAGCAGTACTTC.

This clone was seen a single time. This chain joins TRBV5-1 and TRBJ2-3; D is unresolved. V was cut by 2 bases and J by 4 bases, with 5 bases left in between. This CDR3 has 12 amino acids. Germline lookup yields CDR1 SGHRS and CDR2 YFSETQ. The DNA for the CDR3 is TGCGCCAGCAGCTTCGGTTCAGATACGCAGTATTTT. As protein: CASSFGSDTQYF.

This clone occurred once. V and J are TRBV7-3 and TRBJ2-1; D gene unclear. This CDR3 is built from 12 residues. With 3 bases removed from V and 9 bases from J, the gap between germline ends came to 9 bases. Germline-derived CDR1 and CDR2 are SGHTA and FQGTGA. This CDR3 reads CASSFSRSEQFF. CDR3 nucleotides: TGTGCCAGCAGCTTTTCCCGGAGTGAGCAGTTCTTC. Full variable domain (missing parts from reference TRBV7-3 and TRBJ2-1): GAGVSQTPSNKVTEKGKYVELRCDPISGHTALYWYRQSLGQGPEFLIYFQGTGAADDSGLPNDRFFAVRPEGSVSTLKIQRTERGDSAVYLCASSFSRSEQFFGPGTRLTVL.

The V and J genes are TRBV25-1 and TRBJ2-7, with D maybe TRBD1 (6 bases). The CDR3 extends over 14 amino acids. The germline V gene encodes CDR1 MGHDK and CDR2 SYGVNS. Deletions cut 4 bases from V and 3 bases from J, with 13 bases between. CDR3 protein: CASSGDRLVYEQYF. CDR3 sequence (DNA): TGTGCCAGCAGTGGCGACAGGTTAGTCTACGAGCAGTACTTC.

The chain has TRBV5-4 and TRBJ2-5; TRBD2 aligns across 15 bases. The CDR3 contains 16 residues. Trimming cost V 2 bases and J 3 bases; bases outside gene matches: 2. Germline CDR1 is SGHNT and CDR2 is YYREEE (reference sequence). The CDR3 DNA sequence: TGTGCCAGCAGCTTCGGGACTAGCGGGGGGAAAGAGACCCAGTACTTC. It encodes CASSFGTSGGKETQYF.